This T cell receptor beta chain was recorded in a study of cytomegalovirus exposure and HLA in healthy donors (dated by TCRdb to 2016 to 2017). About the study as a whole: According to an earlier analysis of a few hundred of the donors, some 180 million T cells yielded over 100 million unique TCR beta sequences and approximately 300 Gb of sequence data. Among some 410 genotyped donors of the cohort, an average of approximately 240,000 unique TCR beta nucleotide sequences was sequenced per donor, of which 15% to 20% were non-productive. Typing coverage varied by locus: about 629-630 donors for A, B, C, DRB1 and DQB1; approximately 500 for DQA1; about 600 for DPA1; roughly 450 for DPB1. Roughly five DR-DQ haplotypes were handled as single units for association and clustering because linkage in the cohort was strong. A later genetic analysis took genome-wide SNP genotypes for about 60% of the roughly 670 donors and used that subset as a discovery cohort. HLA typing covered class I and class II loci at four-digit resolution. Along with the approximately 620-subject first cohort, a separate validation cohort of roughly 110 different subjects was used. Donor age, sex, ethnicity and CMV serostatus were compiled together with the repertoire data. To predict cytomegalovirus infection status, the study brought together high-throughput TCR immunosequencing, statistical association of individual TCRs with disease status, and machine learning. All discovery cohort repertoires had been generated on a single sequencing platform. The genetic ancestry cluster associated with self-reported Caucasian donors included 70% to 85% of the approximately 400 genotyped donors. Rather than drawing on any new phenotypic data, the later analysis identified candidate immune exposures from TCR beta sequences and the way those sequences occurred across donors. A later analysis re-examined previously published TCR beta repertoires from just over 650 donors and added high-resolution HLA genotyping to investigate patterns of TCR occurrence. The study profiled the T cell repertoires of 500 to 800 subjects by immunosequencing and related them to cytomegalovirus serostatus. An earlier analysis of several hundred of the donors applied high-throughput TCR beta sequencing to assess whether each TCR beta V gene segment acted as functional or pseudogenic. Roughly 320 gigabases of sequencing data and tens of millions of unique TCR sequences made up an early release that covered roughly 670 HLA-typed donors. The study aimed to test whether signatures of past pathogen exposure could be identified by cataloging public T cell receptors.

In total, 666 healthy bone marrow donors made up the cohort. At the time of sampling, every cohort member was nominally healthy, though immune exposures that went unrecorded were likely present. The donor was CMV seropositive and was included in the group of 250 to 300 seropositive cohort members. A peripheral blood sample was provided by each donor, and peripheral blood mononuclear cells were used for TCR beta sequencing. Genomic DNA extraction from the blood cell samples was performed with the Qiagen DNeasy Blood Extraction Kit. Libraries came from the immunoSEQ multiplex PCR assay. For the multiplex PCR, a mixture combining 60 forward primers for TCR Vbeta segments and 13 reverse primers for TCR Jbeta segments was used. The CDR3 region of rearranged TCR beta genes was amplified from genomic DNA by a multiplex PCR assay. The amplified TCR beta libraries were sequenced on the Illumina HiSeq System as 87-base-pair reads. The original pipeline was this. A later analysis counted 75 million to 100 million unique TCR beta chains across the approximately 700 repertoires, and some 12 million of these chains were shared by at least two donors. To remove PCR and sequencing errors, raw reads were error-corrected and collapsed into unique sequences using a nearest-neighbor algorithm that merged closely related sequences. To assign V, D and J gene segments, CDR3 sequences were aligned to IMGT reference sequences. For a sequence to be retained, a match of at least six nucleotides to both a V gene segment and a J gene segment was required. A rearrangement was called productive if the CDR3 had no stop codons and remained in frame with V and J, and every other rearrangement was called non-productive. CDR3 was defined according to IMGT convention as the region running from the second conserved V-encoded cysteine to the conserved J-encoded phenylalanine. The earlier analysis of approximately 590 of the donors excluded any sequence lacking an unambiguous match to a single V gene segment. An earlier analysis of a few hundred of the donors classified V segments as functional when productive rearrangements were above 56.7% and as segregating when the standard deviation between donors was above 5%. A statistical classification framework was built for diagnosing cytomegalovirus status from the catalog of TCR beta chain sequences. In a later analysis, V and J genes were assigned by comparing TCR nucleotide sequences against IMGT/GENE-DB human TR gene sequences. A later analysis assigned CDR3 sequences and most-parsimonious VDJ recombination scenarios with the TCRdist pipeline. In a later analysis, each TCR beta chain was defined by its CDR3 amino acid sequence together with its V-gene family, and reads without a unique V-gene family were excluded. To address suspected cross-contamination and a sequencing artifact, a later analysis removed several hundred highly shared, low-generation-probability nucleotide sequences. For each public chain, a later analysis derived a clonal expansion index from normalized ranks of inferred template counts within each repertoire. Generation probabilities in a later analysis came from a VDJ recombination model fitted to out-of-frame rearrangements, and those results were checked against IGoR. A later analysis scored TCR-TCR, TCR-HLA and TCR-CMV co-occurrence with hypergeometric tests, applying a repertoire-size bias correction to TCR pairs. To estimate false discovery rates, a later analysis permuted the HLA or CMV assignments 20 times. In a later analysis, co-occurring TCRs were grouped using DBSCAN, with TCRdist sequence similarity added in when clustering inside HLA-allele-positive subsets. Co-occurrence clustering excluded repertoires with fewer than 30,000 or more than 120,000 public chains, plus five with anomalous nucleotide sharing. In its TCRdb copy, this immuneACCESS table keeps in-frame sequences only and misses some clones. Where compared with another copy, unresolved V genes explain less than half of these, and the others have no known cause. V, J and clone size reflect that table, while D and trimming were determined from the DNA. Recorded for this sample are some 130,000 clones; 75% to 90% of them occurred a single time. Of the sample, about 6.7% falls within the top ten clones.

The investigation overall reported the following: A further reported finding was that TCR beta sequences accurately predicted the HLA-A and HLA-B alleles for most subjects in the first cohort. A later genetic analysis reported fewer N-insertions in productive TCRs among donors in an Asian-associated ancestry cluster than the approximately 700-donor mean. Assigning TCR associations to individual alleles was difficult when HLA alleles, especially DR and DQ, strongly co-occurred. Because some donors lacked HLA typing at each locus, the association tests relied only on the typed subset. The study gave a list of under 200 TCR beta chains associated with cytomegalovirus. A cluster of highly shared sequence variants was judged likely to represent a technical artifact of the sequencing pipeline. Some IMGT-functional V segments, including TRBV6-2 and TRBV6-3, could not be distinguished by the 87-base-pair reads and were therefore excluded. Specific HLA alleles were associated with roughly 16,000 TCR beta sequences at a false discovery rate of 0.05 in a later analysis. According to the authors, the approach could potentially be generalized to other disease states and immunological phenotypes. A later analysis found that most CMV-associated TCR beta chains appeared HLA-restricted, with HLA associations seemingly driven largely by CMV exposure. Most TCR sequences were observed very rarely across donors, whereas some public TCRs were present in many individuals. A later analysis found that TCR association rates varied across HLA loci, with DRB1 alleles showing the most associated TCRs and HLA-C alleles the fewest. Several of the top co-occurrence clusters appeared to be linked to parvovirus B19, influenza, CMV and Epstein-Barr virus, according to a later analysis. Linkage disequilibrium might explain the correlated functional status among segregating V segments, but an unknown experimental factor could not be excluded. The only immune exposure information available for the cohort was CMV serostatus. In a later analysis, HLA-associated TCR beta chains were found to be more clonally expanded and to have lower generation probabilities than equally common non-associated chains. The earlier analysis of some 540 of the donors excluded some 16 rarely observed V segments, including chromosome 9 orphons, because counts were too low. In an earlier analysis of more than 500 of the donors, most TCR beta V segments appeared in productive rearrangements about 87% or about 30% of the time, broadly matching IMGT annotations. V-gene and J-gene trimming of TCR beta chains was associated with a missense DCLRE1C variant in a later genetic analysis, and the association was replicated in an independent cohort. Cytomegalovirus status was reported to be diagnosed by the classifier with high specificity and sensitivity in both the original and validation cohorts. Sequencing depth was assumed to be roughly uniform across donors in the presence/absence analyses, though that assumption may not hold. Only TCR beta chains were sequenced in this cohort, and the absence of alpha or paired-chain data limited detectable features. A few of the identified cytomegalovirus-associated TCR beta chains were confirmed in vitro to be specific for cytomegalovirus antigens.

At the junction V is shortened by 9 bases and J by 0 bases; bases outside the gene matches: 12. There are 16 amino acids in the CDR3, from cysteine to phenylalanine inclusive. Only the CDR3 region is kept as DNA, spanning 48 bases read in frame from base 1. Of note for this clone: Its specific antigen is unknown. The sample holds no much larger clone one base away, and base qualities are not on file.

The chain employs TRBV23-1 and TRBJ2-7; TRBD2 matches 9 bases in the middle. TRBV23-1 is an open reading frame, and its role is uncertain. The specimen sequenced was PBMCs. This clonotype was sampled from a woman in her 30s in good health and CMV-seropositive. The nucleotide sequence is TGCGCCAGACTGCTGGCGCCTAGCGGGGACTCCTACGAGCAGTACTTC. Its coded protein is CARLLAPSGDSYEQYF.